The 30 T cell receptor beta chains listed next were all sequenced from one sample in a study of CD8+ T cells in alopecia areata. Treatment: oral pan-JAK inhibitor, 5-10 mg twice daily. The authors extracted RNA and reverse transcribed it into cDNA as the sequencing template. Generated by immunoSEQ multiplex PCR, the TCRdb table keeps only in-frame clones and is missing some. The sample has about 150,000 clones, roughly 50% seen once. This sample comprised CD8+ T cells sorted from blood, obtained at week 4, from a patient treated with tofacitinib. The receptors shown here come from a human donor with alopecia areata.

The chain uses TRBV5-6 and TRBJ2-7; D gene unclear. The germline gives CDR1 SGHDT, CDR2 YYEEEE. The CDR3 has 16 amino acids. The V end was cut by 4 bases, the J end by 3 bases, with 20 bases between. CDR3 coding DNA: TGTGCCAGCAGCGGGGTTCTGGAAAGTCACTTCTACGAGCAGTACTTC. The encoded protein is CASSGVLESHFYEQYF.

This rearrangement joins TRBV29-1 to TRBJ2-7; 9 bases align to TRBD1. CDR3 length: 13 amino acids. Unmatched junction bases numbered 4, after V lost 4 bases and J lost 3 bases. Germline assignment: CDR1 SQVTM and CDR2 ANQGSEA. The CDR3 bases are TGCAGCGTTGCCCCGGGACAGGGCTACGAGCAGTACTTC. This encodes CSVAPGQGYEQYF.

This clone was seen a few times. The rearrangement joins TRBV7-9 to TRBJ1-5; no reliable D call. The V end lost 3 bases, the J end lost 8 bases, and 14 bases lay between the germline ends. The germline CDR1 and CDR2 sequences are SEHNR and FQNEAQ (reference sequence). The CDR3 has 14 amino acids. The CDR3 nucleotides are TGTGCCAGCAGCTTCGAAGGGATAGCGGAGCCCCAGCATTTT. Its translation: CASSFEGIAEPQHF.

The chain is built from TRBV27 and TRBJ2-3; TRBD1 matches at 8 bases. The V and J ends lost 2 bases and 4 bases, in that order; junction bases with no gene match: 8. The CDR3 sequence is 16 residues long. Per germline, CDR1 MNHEY and CDR2 SMNVEV (reference sequence). The CDR3 sequence is CASSLQRTGWADTQYF. The CDR3 DNA reads as TGTGCCAGCAGTTTACAAAGGACAGGGTGGGCAGATACGCAGTATTTT.

The chain links TRBV7-3 to TRBJ2-1; 10 positions agree with TRBD1. Trimming cost V 6 bases and J 8 bases; bases outside gene matches: 7. CDR1 is SGHTA, CDR2 FQGTGA, per germline. This CDR3 has 14 amino acids. CDR3 loop: CASRSRQGADEQFF. CDR3 DNA: TGTGCCAGCAGATCCCGACAGGGGGCGGATGAGCAGTTCTTC. The full variable domain, its missing parts supplied by reference TRBV7-3 and TRBJ2-1, is GAGVSQTPSNKVTEKGKYVELRCDPISGHTALYWYRQSLGQGPEFLIYFQGTGAADDSGLPNDRFFAVRPEGSVSTLKIQRTERGDSAVYLCASRSRQGADEQFFGPGTRLTVL.

The chain employs TRBV30 and TRBJ1-1; D is undetermined. The CDR3 is 13 residues long. The V end lost 1 base, the J end lost 4 bases, and 10 bases lay between the germline ends. Germline V gives CDR1 GTSNPN, CDR2 SVGIG (reference sequence). CDR3: CAWSAEGVTEAFF. The CDR3 DNA sequence: TGTGCCTGGAGTGCCGAGGGTGTCACTGAAGCTTTCTTT. Together with reference TRBV30 and TRBJ1-1, the CDR3 gives the full variable domain: SQTIHQWPATLVQPVGSPLSLECTVEGTSNPNLYWYRQAAGRGLQLLFYSVGIGQISSEVPQNLSASRPQDRQFILSSKKLLLSDSGFYLCAWSAEGVTEAFFGQGTRLTVV.

The V and J genes are TRBV5-6 and TRBJ1-5; unclear D gene. The CDR3 runs to 18 residues. V shed 5 bases and J shed 2 bases, with 23 bases lying between them. The germline gives CDR1 SGHDT, CDR2 YYEEEE. The CDR3 is CASRLCHGRREGNQPQHF. CDR3 bases: TGTGCCAGCAGACTGTGTCATGGCCGCCGGGAAGGCAATCAGCCCCAGCATTTT.

This clone was seen once. The J gene is TRBJ2-7, the V gene TRBV6-5; 10 nucleotides line up with TRBD2. V was pared by 2 bases and J by 0 bases, with 1 base of the junction left unmatched. The V gene's germline CDR1 is MNHEY and CDR2 SVGAGI. The CDR3 has 15 residues. The CDR3 DNA is TGTGCCAGCAGTTACGCTAGCGGGGGCTCCTACGAGCAGTACTTC. It translates to CASSYASGGSYEQYF.

This clone was seen repeatedly, ten times or more. The rearrangement links TRBV27 to TRBJ2-1; a possible D gene is TRBD1 (5 bases). V lost 5 bases to trimming and J lost 12 bases, with 32 bases between them. Per the germline V gene, CDR1 is MNHEY and CDR2 is SMNVEV (reference sequence). This CDR3 region has 18 residues. The CDR3 coding sequence is TGTGCCAGCAGTCCCTCAACGGTTTGGCCTCGTCCCCACACAGGGCAGTTCTTC. It yields the protein CASSPSTVWPRPHTGQFF.

This clone appeared a few times. J is TRBJ1-2 and V is TRBV19, with D uncertain. The CDR3 loop spans 12 amino acids. With 7 bases removed from V and 4 bases from J, the gap between germline ends came to 10 bases. CDR1 LNHDA and CDR2 SQIVND come from the germline V gene (reference sequence). CDR3 in amino acids: CASTIIGYGYTF. CDR3 sequence (DNA): TGTGCCAGTACCATTATCGGCTATGGCTACACCTTC.

The chain employs TRBV29-1 and TRBJ2-7; TRBD1 might be the D (5 bases). Germline CDR1 and CDR2: SQVTM and ANQGSEA. The CDR3 is 12 amino acids. The germline V and J ends were trimmed by 1 base and 2 bases, with 6 bases remaining between them. This chain's CDR3 is CSVEGRAYEQYF. The CDR3 coding sequence is TGCAGCGTTGAAGGCAGGGCCTACGAGCAGTACTTC.

The genes are TRBV29-1 and TRBJ1-2; 7 bases agree with TRBD1. The CDR3 loop spans 11 amino acids. The germline V gene encodes CDR1 SQVTM and CDR2 ANQGSEA. V trimming: 6 bases; J trimming: 7 bases; junction bases outside the gene matches: 5. This CDR3 is CSVEGALGYTF. CDR3 in DNA: TGCAGCGTGGAGGGGGCTCTTGGCTACACCTTC. Based on the CDR3 plus reference TRBV29-1 and TRBJ1-2, the full variable domain is SAVISQKPSRDICQRGTSLTIQCQVDSQVTMMFWYRQQPGQSLTLIATANQGSEATYESGFVIDKFPISRPNLTFSTLTVSNMSPEDSSIYLCSVEGALGYTFGSGTRLTVV.

This clone was detected only a few times. V is TRBV13 and J is TRBJ1-4, with D maybe TRBD1 (5 bases). Germline CDR1 and CDR2: PRHDT and FYEKMQ (reference sequence). V was shortened by 0 bases and J by 5 bases, with 7 bases between the two germline ends. The CDR3 loop spans 14 amino acids. Here the CDR3 DNA reads TGTGCCAGCAGCTTAGGACAGGCGAATGAAAAACTGTTTTTT. Its translation: CASSLGQANEKLFF.

This clone occurred once. The chain carries TRBV7-9 and TRBJ2-7; D gene uncertain. CDR1 and CDR2 from the germline V gene are SEHNR and FQNEAQ (reference sequence). V shed 4 bases and J shed 6 bases, with 13 bases lying between them. CDR3 length: 13 residues. This chain's CDR3 is CASSSGPFLEQYF. The CDR3 DNA sequence: TGTGCCAGCAGCTCCGGGCCCTTCCTCGAGCAGTACTTC.

This clone was seen a handful of times. In DNA form, the CDR3 reads TGTGCCAGCAGCCCACTAGCGGGGTCATCGTACGGCACCGGGGAGCTGTTTTTT. Translating it yields CASSPLAGSSYGTGELFF. The chain couples TRBV14 to TRBJ2-2; 10 nucleotides agree with TRBD2. The germline gives CDR1 SGHDN, CDR2 FVKESK. Trimming removed 4 bases from V and 4 bases from J; junction bases left unmatched: 12. The CDR3 sequence is 18 residues long. Full variable domain (outside the CDR3, taken from reference TRBV14 and TRBJ2-2): EAGVTQFPSHSVIEKGQTVTLRCDPISGHDNLYWYRRVMGKEIKFLLHFVKESKQDESGMPNNRFLAERTGGTYSTLKVQPAELEDSGVYFCASSPLAGSSYGTGELFFGEGSRLTVL.

The V call is TRBV5-1, the J call TRBJ1-1; D is unclear. V shed 7 bases and J shed 0 bases, with 10 bases lying between them. CDR1 is SGHRS, CDR2 YFSETQ, per germline. The CDR3 spans 13 residues. The DNA for the CDR3 is TGCGCCAGCGGGGAGGGTATGAACACTGAAGCTTTCTTT. Residues: CASGEGMNTEAFF.

V usage is TRBV6-6 and J usage is TRBJ2-6; D unclear. The V gene lost 7 bases and the J gene lost 0 bases, with 10 bases spanning the gap. The germline V gene encodes CDR1 MNHNY and CDR2 SVGAGI (reference sequence). This CDR3 has 15 amino acids. The CDR3 spells CASILTHSGANVLTF. The CDR3, as DNA: TGTGCCAGCATCCTGACCCACTCTGGGGCCAACGTCCTGACTTTC.

This clone was counted only a few times. The gene calls are TRBV14 and TRBJ2-7; 8 bases agree with TRBD1. The CDR3 spans 14 residues. Germline lookup yields CDR1 SGHDN and CDR2 FVKESK. V lost 6 bases to trimming and J lost 4 bases; unmatched junction nucleotides: 8. DNA for the CDR3: TGTGCCAGCAGTGGTAGGACAGGGATATACGAGCAGTACTTC. Translating gives CASSGRTGIYEQYF.

The chain is built from TRBV6-5 and TRBJ2-1; TRBD1 is a possible D gene (6 bases). The V end was cut by 3 bases, the J end by 7 bases, with 10 bases between. The CDR3 consists of 13 residues. Germline loops: CDR1 MNHEY, CDR2 SVGAGI. DNA of the CDR3: TGTGCCAGCAGTTATTCAGGGGTGAATGAGCAGTTCTTC. It codes for CASSYSGVNEQFF.

V usage is TRBV29-1 and J usage is TRBJ2-7; D is unresolved. With 0 bases removed from V and 3 bases from J, the gap between germline ends came to 6 bases. The CDR3 covers 12 residues. Germline V lookup: CDR1 SQVTM, CDR2 ANQGSEA. This CDR3 is CSVEESSYEQYF. DNA for the CDR3: TGCAGCGTTGAAGAGAGTAGCTACGAGCAGTACTTC.

V is TRBV18 and J is TRBJ1-5, with no clear D. This CDR3 spans 14 amino acids. The V gene lost 3 bases and the J gene lost 4 bases, with 10 bases spanning the gap. Germline lookup yields CDR1 KGHSH and CDR2 LQKENI. The CDR3 reads CASSPTGYNQPQHF. The CDR3 DNA sequence: TGTGCCAGCTCACCTACGGGTTATAATCAGCCCCAGCATTTT.

CDR3 region: CASSQEASGGSNEQFF. DNA for the CDR3: TGCGCCAGCAGCCAAGAAGCTAGCGGGGGGTCCAATGAGCAGTTCTTC. The chain employs TRBV4-1 and TRBJ2-1; 11 bases are a match to TRBD2. The V gene's germline CDR1 is MGHRA and CDR2 YSYEKL. The CDR3 is 16 amino acids. Losses at the gene ends were 0 bases for V and 6 bases for J; bases not matched to a gene: 4.

The chain carries TRBV30 and TRBJ2-6; 10 bases are shared with TRBD1. This CDR3 is built from 19 residues. V lost 0 bases and J lost 1; bases outside the gene matches: 9. CDR1 and CDR2 (germline): GTSNPN, SVGIG (reference sequence). This chain's CDR3 is CAWSVLGTGVSSGANVLTF. The CDR3 DNA follows: TGTGCCTGGAGTGTACTCGGGACAGGGGTGTCGTCTGGGGCCAACGTCCTGACTTTC. Combining the CDR3 with reference TRBV30 and TRBJ2-6 gives the whole variable domain SQTIHQWPATLVQPVGSPLSLECTVEGTSNPNLYWYRQAAGRGLQLLFYSVGIGQISSEVPQNLSASRPQDRQFILSSKKLLLSDSGFYLCAWSVLGTGVSSGANVLTFGAGSRLTVL.

The chain has TRBV6-5 and TRBJ2-1; D is possibly TRBD1 (6 bases). V was cut by 2 bases and J by 9 bases, with 14 bases left in between. This CDR3 contains 14 residues. CDR1 MNHEY and CDR2 SVGAGI come from the germline V gene. CDR3 in amino acids: CASSYTQGIGEQFF. DNA of the CDR3: TGTGCCAGCAGTTACACGCAGGGGATCGGTGAGCAGTTCTTC.

The gene calls are TRBV27 and TRBJ2-7; TRBD1 is a possible D gene (6 bases). V lost 4 bases and J lost 2, with 18 bases in between. The CDR3 totals 16 residues. Germline values: CDR1 MNHEY, CDR2 SMNVEV (reference sequence). The CDR3 sequence: CASSSMPQGFAYEQYF. The CDR3 DNA is TGTGCCAGCAGTTCAATGCCCCAGGGGTTCGCCTACGAGCAGTACTTC.

The CDR3 DNA reads TGTGCCAGCAGTCCGTCTCCAGGGGCCTCCTCCTACGAGCAGTACTTC. Protein: CASSPSPGASSYEQYF. The chain recombines TRBV27 with TRBJ2-7; possible D gene TRBD1, 6 bases. The CDR3 is 16 residues long. Germline V lookup: CDR1 MNHEY, CDR2 SMNVEV (reference sequence). The V and J ends lost 5 bases and 0 bases respectively, with 17 bases between them.

This clone has only a few counts. The chain has TRBV6-5 and TRBJ2-7; D perhaps matches TRBD2 (7 bases). The CDR3 is 15 residues long. Per the germline V gene, CDR1 is MNHEY and CDR2 is SVGAGI. V was shortened by 6 bases and J by 4 bases, with 19 bases between the two germline ends. This chain's CDR3 is CASSVGGGTPYEQYF. The CDR3, as DNA: TGTGCCAGCAGCGTAGGGGGGGGGACCCCTTACGAGCAGTACTTC.

The rearrangement joins TRBV13 to TRBJ1-1, with 8 positions matching TRBD1. In germline, CDR1 is PRHDT, CDR2 FYEKMQ (reference sequence). The junction had 12 bases not matched to a gene; V was cut back by 5 bases and J by 4 bases. CDR3 length equals 16 residues. CDR3 DNA sequence: TGTGCCAGCAGCCTCGGACAGGGTTGGTCCAGCACTGAAGCTTTCTTT. Protein: CASSLGQGWSSTEAFF.

This clone was seen a single time. This rearrangement joins TRBV18 to TRBJ2-7; 7 bases match TRBD2. Per the germline V gene, CDR1 is KGHSH and CDR2 is LQKENI. With 1 base clipped from V and 4 bases from J, the junction kept 1 base outside the gene matches. The CDR3 consists of 13 residues. CDR3 sequence (DNA): TGTGCCAGCTCACCACGGGAGGGATACGAGCAGTACTTC. Translated: CASSPREGYEQYF.

This clone showed up just a few times. The rearrangement links TRBV7-6 to TRBJ2-7; 9 bases line up with TRBD2. This CDR3 is built from 15 residues. Trimming removed 5 bases from V and 3 bases from J; junction bases left unmatched: 8. Germline-derived CDR1 and CDR2 are SGHVS and FNYEAQ. CDR3 nucleotide sequence: TGTGCCAGCAGCCTCCGGGCGGGGGGGATCTACGAGCAGTACTTC. This encodes CASSLRAGGIYEQYF.